Listed below are T cell receptor beta chains from one sample, sequenced in a study of response to subunit inactivated influenza vaccine. TCRdb reprocessed the RT-PCR reads with MiXCR, giving one entry per CDR3 protein. The sample contains hundreds of thousands of distinct CDR3 sequences, over 9.5% of which appear only once. The starting material was PBMCs from blood, obtained on the day of vaccination. The receptor set was obtained from a man aged 45-60 years who received an inactivated influenza vaccine. CDR3s include the opening cysteine and the closing phenylalanine or tryptophan. A D gene is named only where the DNA matches it firmly. Clone size is given for some rows only: seen once, a few or many times, or a class if the clone is expanded.

d_call,clone_size,j_call,v_call,cdr3_nt,cdr3_aa
-,few,TRBJ2-5,TRBV20-1,TGCAGTGCTAGAGAAGGGCCAGAGACCCAGTACTTC,CSAREGPETQYF
-,-,TRBJ2-7,TRBV7-9,TGTGCCAGCAGCTCCCTAAAAGTCCCTTTCGAGCAGTACTTC,CASSSLKVPFEQYF
TRBD2,-,TRBJ2-3,TRBV20-1,TGCAGTGCTCCCCCTGGGGGGGACTTTCTAAGAGATACGCAGTATTTT,CSAPPGGDFLRDTQYF
-,few,TRBJ1-5,TRBV4-1,TGCGCCAGCAGCCAGCACCCTGGGAGCCTTAGCAATCAGCCCCAGCATTTT,CASSQHPGSLSNQPQHF
-,few,TRBJ2-7,TRBV19,TGTGCCAGTAGTATTGCGGGGCAGGGAAGGTACGAGCAGTACTTC,CASSIAGQGRYEQYF
-,many,TRBJ2-5,TRBV12-3/TRBV12-4,TGTGCCAGCTCACTCGGGACTTCCCAAGAGACCCAGTACTTC,CASSLGTSQETQYF
TRBD2,few,TRBJ2-7,TRBV4-2,TGTGCCAGCAGCCAAGAGGAACTAGCGGCCTACGAGCAGTACTTC,CASSQEELAAYEQYF
-,-,TRBJ1-1,TRBV29-1,TGCAGCGTCGTCAGCGACACTGAAGCTTTCTTT,CSVVSDTEAFF
TRBD2,many,TRBJ2-5,TRBV12-5,TGTGCTAGTGGTTTGGGACTAGCGGGAGCTGGAGAGACCCAGTACTTC,CASGLGLAGAGETQYF
TRBD1,-,TRBJ1-2,TRBV20-1,TGCAGTGCTAGTTTGCGGCGACAGGGTATCGAGGGCTACACCTTC,CSASLRRQGIEGYTF
-,many,TRBJ2-3,TRBV12-3/TRBV12-4,TGTGCCAGCAGTTTTTTGGGGAGCACAGATACGCAGTATTTT,CASSFLGSTDTQYF
TRBD1,many,TRBJ1-2,TRBV4-3,TGCGCCAGCAGCCAAGGACAGGGGGCGGCTAACTATGGCTACACCTTC,CASSQGQGAANYGYTF
TRBD2,many,TRBJ2-7,TRBV6-2/TRBV6-3,TGTGCCAGCAGTCCCGGCCTCCTGAAACTAGCGGCCCCACTTGAGCAGTACTTC,CASSPGLLKLAAPLEQYF
-,few,TRBJ2-1,TRBV7-2,TGTGCCAGCAGCTTAGCGGGAGGTAAGGATGAGCAGTTCTTC,CASSLAGGKDEQFF
-,-,TRBJ2-1,TRBV24-1,TGTGCCACCAGTGCGGACGGAAGCTCCTACAATGAGCAGTTCTTC,CATSADGSSYNEQFF
TRBD2,-,TRBJ2-2,TRBV9,TGTGCCAGCTCCAGGGCCGGACTAGCGGGGATAACAGCGGCCGGGGAGCTGTTTTTT,CASSRAGLAGITAAGELFF
-,-,TRBJ2-3,TRBV5-6,TGTGCCAGCAGCTTGGTCGGGGACACCCTCACAGATACGCAGTATTTT,CASSLVGDTLTDTQYF
-,few,TRBJ1-1,TRBV4-2,TGTGCCAGCAGCCAAAGGCTGAACACTGAAGCTTTCTTT,CASSQRLNTEAFF
-,few,TRBJ2-7,TRBV6-6,TGTGCCAGCAGCCAAAACAGGGTATATGAGCAGTACTTC,CASSQNRVYEQYF
-,few,TRBJ1-1,TRBV20-1,TGCAGTGCTAGAAAGGGGGGGACGAACACTGAAGCTTTCTTT,CSARKGGTNTEAFF
-,many,TRBJ2-7,TRBV9,TGTGCCAGCAGCGTAGAAAGCGGAGGACCTTACGAGCAGTACTTC,CASSVESGGPYEQYF
-,-,TRBJ2-3,TRBV6-4,TGTGCCAGCAGTGACTCCGATGGGTTCCAAGGGCAGTATTTT,CASSDSDGFQGQYF
TRBD2,-,TRBJ2-1,TRBV20-1,TGCAGTGCTAGAGTTGGGGGACTAGCCTACAATGAGCAGTTCTTC,CSARVGGLAYNEQFF
TRBD1,many,TRBJ1-1,TRBV15,TGTGCCACCAGCAGGACAGGGGGCGGGATTACAGCTTTCTTT,CATSRTGGGITAFF
TRBD2,-,TRBJ2-5,TRBV28,TGTGCCAGCAGTTTATTGGCTAGCGGGAGGCTAGAGACCCAGTACTTC,CASSLLASGRLETQYF
TRBD2,-,TRBJ2-1,TRBV4-3,TGCGCCAGCAGCCAAGAGGGACTAGAGTATAATGAGCAGTTCTTC,CASSQEGLEYNEQFF
TRBD2,-,TRBJ2-7,TRBV10-3,TGTGCCATCAGTGAGTCGACTAGCGGGAGGGGCGAGCAGTACTTC,CAISESTSGRGEQYF
TRBD2,-,TRBJ2-3,TRBV20-1,TGCAGTGCTAGAGATCCTAGCGGGATGGCAGATACGCAGTATTTT,CSARDPSGMADTQYF
TRBD2,-,TRBJ2-1,TRBV7-9,TGTGCCAGCACCGAAGCGGGGAGCGCATACAATGAGCAGTTCTTC,CASTEAGSAYNEQFF
TRBD2,few,TRBJ2-1,TRBV4-3,TGCGCCAGCAGCCAAGGGACTAGCGGGAGGAGCAACAATGAGCAGTTCTTC,CASSQGTSGRSNNEQFF